This T cell receptor beta chain stems from a study of blood T cell repertoires in COVID-19. Overall study context: The United States, Italy and Spain provided the acute and convalescent COVID-19 samples. Nucleic acid was either cDNA or gDNA, and it came from T cells, B-cell-depleted T cells, or PBMCs.

Trimming pared 4 bases from V and 6 bases from J, leaving 3 bases between. Germline values: CDR1 MNHEY, CDR2 SVGAGI. The CDR3 extends over 11 amino acids. Original processing methods: Scientists estimated how many nucleated cells there were by amplifying reference gene primers. The data were produced by immunoSEQ multiplex PCR, yet TCRdb's version contains in-frame clones alone and is incomplete. That table supplies the V and J calls and clone size; D and trimming were determined from the DNA. The sample holds a few hundred thousand clones; around 84% are singletons and the top ten take 1.5%. This sequence joins TRBV6-5 and TRBJ2-2, with D unclear. The TCR comes from a woman in her forties who had recovered from COVID-19. Sequencing was performed on peripheral blood. CDR3 sequence: CASSSAGELFF. The CDR3 bases are TGTGCCAGCAGTTCGGCCGGGGAGCTGTTTTTT.